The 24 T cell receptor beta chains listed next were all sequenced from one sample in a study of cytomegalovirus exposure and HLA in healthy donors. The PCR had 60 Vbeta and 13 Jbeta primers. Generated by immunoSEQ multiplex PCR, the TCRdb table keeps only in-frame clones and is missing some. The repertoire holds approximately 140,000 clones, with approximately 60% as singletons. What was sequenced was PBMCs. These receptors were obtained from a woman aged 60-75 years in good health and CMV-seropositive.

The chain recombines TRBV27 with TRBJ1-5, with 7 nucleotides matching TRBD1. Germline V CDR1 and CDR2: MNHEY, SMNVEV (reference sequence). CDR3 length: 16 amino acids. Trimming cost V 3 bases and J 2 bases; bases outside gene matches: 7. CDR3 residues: CASSLYRGEGNQPQHF. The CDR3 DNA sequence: TGTGCCAGCAGTTTGTACAGGGGCGAGGGCAATCAGCCCCAGCATTTT.

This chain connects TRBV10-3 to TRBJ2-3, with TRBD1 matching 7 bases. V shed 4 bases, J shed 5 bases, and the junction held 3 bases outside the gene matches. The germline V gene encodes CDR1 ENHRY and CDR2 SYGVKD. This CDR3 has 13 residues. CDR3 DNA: TGTGCCATCAGTGGACAGGGTAGAGATACGCAGTATTTT. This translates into CAISGQGRDTQYF.

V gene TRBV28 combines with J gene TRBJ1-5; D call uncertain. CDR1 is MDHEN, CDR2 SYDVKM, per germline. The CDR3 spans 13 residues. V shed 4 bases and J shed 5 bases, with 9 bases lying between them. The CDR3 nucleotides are TGTGCCAGCAGTTCCCCGGGTGATCAGCCCCAGCATTTT. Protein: CASSSPGDQPQHF.

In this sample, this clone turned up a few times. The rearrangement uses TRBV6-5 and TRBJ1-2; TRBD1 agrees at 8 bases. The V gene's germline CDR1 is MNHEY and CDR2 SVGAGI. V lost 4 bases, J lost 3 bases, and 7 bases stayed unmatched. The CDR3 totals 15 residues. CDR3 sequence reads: CASSSGTGIDYGYTF. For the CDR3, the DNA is TGTGCCAGCAGTTCTGGGACAGGCATCGACTATGGCTACACCTTC.

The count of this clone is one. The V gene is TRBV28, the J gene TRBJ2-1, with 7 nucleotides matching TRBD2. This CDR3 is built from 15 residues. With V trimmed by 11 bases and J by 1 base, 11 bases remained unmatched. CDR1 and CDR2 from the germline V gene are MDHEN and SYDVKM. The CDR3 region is CAGFKVGGSYNEQFF. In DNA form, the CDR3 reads TGTGCCGGGTTTAAGGTGGGGGGGTCCTACAATGAGCAGTTCTTC.

The CDR3 DNA sequence: TGTGCCAGCAGTGCGGGGCTGCGAACCGGGGAGCTGTTTTTT. Its protein product is CASSAGLRTGELFF. The rearrangement joins TRBV6-5 to TRBJ2-2; D is perhaps TRBD2 (6 bases). The germline V and J ends were trimmed by 5 bases and 5 bases, with 12 bases remaining between them. CDR1 is MNHEY and CDR2 is SVGAGI in the germline V gene. This CDR3 spans 14 amino acids.

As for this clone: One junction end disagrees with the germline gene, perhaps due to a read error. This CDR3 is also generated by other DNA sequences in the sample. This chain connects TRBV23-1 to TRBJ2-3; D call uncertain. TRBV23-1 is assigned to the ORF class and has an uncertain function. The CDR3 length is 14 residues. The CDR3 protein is CASSQLSSTDTQYF. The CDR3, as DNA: TGCGCCAGCAGTCAATTGAGTAGCACGGATACGCAGTATTTT.

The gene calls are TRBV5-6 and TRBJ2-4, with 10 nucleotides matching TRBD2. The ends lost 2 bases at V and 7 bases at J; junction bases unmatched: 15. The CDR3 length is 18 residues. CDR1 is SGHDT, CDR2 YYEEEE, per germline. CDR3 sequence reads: CASSFATSGTPIGNIQYF. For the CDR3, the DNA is TGTGCCAGCAGCTTTGCAACTAGCGGGACTCCCATAGGGAACATTCAGTACTTC.

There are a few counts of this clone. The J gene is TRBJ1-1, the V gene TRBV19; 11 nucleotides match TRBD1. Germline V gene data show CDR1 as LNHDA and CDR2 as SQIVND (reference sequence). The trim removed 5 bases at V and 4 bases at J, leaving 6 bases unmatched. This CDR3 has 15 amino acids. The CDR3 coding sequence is TGTGCCAGTAGTTCCGGACAGGGGGCAATCACTGAAGCTTTCTTT. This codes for CASSSGQGAITEAFF.

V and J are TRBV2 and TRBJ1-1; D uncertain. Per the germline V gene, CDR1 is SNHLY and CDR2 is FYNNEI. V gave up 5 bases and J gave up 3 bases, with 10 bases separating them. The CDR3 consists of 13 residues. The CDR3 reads CASSSTAYTEAFF. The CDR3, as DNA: TGTGCCAGCAGTAGCACTGCCTACACTGAAGCTTTCTTT.

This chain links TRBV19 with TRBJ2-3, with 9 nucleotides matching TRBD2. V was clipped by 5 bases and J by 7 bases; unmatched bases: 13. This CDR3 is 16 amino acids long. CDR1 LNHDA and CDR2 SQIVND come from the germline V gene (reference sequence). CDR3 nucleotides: TGTGCCAGTAGTCCCGCCCGCGGGGGGGTTTCGAATACGCAGTATTTT. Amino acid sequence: CASSPARGGVSNTQYF.

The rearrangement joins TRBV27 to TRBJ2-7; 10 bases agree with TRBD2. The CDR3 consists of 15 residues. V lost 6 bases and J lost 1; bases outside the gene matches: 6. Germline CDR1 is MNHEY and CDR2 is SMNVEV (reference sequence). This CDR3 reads CASSFFSGRSYEQYF. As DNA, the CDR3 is TGTGCCAGCAGCTTCTTTAGCGGGAGGTCCTACGAGCAGTACTTC.

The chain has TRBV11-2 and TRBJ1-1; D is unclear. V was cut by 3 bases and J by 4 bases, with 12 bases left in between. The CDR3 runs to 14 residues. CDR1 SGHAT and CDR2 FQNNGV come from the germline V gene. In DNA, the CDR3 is TGTGCCAGCAGCTTGGGTTTTCGGAGCACTGAAGCTTTCTTT. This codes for CASSLGFRSTEAFF.

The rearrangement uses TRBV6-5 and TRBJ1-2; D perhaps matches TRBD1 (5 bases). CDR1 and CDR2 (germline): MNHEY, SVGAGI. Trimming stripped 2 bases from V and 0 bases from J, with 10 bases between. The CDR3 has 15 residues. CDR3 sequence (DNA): TGTGCCAGCAGTTACCTACTGACAGCTAACTATGGCTACACCTTC. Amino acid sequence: CASSYLLTANYGYTF.

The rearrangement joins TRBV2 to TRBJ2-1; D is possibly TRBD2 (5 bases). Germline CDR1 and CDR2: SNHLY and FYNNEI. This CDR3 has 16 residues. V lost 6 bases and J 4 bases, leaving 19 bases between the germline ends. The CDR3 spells CASSRTGSVAYNEQFF. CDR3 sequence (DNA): TGTGCCAGCAGCCGAACGGGGTCGGTAGCGTACAATGAGCAGTTCTTC.

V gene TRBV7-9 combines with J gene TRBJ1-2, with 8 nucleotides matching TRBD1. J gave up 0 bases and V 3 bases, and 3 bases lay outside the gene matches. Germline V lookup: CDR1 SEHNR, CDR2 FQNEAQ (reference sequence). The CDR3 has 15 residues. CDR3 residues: CASSFAGGPNYGYTF. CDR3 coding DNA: TGTGCCAGCAGCTTTGCAGGGGGCCCTAACTATGGCTACACCTTC. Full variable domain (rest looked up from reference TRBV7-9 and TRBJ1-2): DTGVSQNPRHKITKRGQNVTFRCDPISEHNRLYWYRQTLGQGPEFLTYFQNEAQLEKSRLLSDRFSAERPKGSFSTLEIQRTEQGDSAMYLCASSFAGGPNYGYTFGSGTRLTVV.

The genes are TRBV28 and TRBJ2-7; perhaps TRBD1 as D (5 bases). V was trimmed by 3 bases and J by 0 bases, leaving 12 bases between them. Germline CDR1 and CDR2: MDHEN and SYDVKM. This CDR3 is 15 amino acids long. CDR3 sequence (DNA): TGTGCCAGCAGTTTGTTAGTAGACAGCTCCTACGAGCAGTACTTC. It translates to CASSLLVDSSYEQYF.

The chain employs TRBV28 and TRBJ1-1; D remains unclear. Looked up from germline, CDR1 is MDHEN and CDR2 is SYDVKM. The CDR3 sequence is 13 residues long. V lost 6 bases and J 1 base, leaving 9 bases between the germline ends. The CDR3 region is CASSRVANTEAFF. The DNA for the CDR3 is TGTGCCAGCAGCCGGGTCGCGAACACTGAAGCTTTCTTT.

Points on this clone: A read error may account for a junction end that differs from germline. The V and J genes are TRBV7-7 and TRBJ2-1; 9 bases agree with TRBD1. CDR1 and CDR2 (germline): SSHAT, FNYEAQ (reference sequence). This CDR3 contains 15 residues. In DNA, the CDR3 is TGTGCTAGCAGCTCGGGACAGGGCGGGGACAATGAGCAGTTCTTC. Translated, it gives CASSSGQGGDNEQFF.

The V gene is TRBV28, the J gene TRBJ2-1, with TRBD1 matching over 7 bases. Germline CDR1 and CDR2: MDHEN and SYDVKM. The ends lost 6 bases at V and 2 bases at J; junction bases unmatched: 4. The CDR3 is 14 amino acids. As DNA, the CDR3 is TGTGCCAGCAGGGGGACAGCGGCCTACAATGAGCAGTTCTTC. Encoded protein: CASRGTAAYNEQFF.

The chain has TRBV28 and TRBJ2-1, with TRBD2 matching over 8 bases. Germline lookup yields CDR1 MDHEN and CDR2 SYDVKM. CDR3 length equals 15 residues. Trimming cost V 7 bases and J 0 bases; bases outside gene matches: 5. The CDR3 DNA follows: TGTGCCAGCATTATTAGCGGGAACTCCTACAATGAGCAGTTCTTC. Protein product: CASIISGNSYNEQFF.

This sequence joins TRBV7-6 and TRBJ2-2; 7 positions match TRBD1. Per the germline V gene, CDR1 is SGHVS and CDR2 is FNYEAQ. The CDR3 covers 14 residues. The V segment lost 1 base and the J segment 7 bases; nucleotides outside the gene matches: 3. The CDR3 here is CASSLGGGSGELFF. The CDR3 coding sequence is TGTGCCAGCAGCTTAGGAGGGGGCAGCGGGGAGCTGTTTTTT.

The CDR3 sequence is CASSFGDIAEAFF. For the CDR3, the DNA is TGTGCCAGCAGTTTCGGGGATATTGCGGAAGCTTTCTTT. The chain is built from TRBV28 and TRBJ1-1; D gene unclear. Trimming left V 3 bases short and J 8 bases short, with 13 bases between. Germline loops: CDR1 MDHEN, CDR2 SYDVKM. The CDR3 has 13 amino acids.

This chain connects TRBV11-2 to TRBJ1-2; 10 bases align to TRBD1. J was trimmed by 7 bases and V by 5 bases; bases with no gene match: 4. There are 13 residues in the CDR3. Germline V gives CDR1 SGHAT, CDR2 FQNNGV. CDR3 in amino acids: CASSPGQGGGYTF. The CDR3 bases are TGTGCCAGCAGCCCAGGACAGGGGGGTGGCTACACCTTC.